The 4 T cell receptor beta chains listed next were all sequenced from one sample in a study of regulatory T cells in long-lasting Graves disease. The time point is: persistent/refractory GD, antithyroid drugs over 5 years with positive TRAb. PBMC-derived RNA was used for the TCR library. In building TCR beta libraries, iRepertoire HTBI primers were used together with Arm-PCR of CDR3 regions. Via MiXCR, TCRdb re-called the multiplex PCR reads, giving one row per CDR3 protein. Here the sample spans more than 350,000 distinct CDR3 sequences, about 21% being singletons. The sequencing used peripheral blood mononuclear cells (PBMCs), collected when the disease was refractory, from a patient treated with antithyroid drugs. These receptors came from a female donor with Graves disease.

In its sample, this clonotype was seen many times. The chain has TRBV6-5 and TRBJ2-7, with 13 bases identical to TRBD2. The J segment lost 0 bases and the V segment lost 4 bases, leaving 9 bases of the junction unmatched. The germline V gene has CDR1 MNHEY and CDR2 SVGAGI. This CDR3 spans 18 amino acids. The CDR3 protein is CASSSTGTSGASSYEQYF. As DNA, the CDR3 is TGTGCCAGCAGTTCGACCGGGACTAGCGGGGCGAGCTCCTACGAGCAGTACTTC.

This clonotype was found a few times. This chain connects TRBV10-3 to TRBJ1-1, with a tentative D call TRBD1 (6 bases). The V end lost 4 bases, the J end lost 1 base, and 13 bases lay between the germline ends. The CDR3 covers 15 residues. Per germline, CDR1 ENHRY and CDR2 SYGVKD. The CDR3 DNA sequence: TGTGCCATCAGTGGGGTACAAGGGGGGAACACTGAAGCTTTCTTT. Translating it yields CAISGVQGGNTEAFF.

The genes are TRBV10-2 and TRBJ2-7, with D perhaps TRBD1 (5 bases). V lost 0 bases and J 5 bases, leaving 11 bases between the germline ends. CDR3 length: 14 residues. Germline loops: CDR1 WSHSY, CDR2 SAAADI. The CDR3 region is CASSESIRVHEQYF. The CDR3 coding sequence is TGCGCCAGCAGTGAGTCAATCAGGGTGCACGAGCAGTACTTC.

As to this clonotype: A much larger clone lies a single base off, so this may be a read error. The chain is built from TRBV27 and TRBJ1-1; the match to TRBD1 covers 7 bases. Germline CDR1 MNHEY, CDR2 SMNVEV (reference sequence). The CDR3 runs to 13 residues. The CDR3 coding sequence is TGTGCCAGCAGTTGGCAGGGGGACACTGGAGCTTTCTTT. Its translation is CASSWQGDTGAFF.